This T cell receptor (beta chain) came from a study of CD8 T cells in Susac syndrome. Overall study findings and caveats: It was acknowledged in the study that the number of individuals who were included in its TCR sequencing and HLA analysis was relatively small.

Random hexamers served to reverse transcribe roughly 0.5 to 1 ug RNA. Amplification of TCR beta CDR3 used immunoSEQ multiplex PCR across 54 Vbeta and 13 Jbeta. In TCRdb, the immunoSEQ multiplex PCR reads were re-called with MiXCR into one record per CDR3 protein. Found here are 250,000 to 300,000 distinct CDR3 sequences, about 89% of them singletons; the top ten hold less than 0.2%. Details on this clonotype: Its antigen remains unidentified.

Both CD4+ and CD8+ T cells were negatively isolated, and TEMRA cells underwent FACS enrichment. The sequence came from a human donor with multiple sclerosis. The sample consisted of CD8+ T cells from PBMCs.

CDR3 protein: CASSPPGISSGNTIYF. CDR3 bases: TGTGCCAGCTCACCACCTGGGATCTCCTCTGGAAACACCATATATTTT. The chain joins TRBV18 to TRBJ1-3, with D unresolved. This CDR3 region has 16 residues. Germline V gene data show CDR1 as KGHSH and CDR2 as LQKENI. The germline V and J ends were trimmed by 0 bases and 0 bases, with 9 bases remaining between them. Together with reference TRBV18 and TRBJ1-3, the CDR3 gives the full variable domain: NAGVMQNPRHLVRRRGQEARLRCSPMKGHSHVYWYRQLPEEGLKFMVYLQKENIIDESGMPKERFSAEFPKEGPSILRIQQVVRGDSAAYFCASSPPGISSGNTIYFGEGSWLTVV.